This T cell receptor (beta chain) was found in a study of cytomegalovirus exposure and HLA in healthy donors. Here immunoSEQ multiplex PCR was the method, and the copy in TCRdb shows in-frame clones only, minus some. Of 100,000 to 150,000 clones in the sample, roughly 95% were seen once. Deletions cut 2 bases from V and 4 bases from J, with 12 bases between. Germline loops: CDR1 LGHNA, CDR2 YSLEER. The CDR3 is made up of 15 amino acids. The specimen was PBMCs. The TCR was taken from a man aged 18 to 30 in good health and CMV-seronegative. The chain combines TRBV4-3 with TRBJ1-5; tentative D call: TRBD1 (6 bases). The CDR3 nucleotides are TGCGCCAGCAGCCAATTGACAGGAAGAAATCAGCCCCAGCATTTT. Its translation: CASSQLTGRNQPQHF.